The rows below give T cell receptor beta chains drawn from one sample of a study of naive and memory T cell subsets. TCRdb reprocessed the UMI-ligation and nested PCR reads via MiXCR and lists one record per CDR3 protein. Of over 100,000 distinct CDR3 sequences in the sample, 35% to 40% were seen once. The sample was central memory CD4+ T cells from blood. These receptors were taken from a human donor in good health. The CDR3 runs from the conserved cysteine through the conserved F or W. Each record gives: D gene, V gene, J gene, clone size, CDR3 protein, CDR3 DNA. A D gene is named only where the DNA matches it firmly. Only some rows state a clone size, as once, few, many or a class for expanded clones.

d_gene: .; v_gene: TRBV4-1; j_gene: TRBJ1-3; abundance: .; CDR3aa: CASSQDWGVSRNTIYF; CDR3nt: TGCGCCAGCAGCCAAGATTGGGGTGTTTCTCGAAACACCATATATTTT
d_gene: .; v_gene: TRBV6-2/TRBV6-3; j_gene: TRBJ1-5; abundance: .; CDR3aa: CASSSGRYNQPQHF; CDR3nt: TGTGCCAGCAGTTCGGGGCGATACAATCAGCCCCAGCATTTT
d_gene: .; v_gene: TRBV20-1; j_gene: TRBJ2-7; abundance: .; CDR3aa: CSASRATGYEQYF; CDR3nt: TGCAGTGCCTCCCGGGCCACTGGCTACGAGCAGTACTTC
d_gene: .; v_gene: TRBV20-1; j_gene: TRBJ1-5; abundance: many; CDR3aa: CSAPEAGLNQPQHF; CDR3nt: TGCAGTGCGCCGGAGGCAGGGCTCAATCAGCCCCAGCATTTT
d_gene: .; v_gene: TRBV28; j_gene: TRBJ1-4; abundance: few; CDR3aa: CASSKPRATNEKLFF; CDR3nt: TGTGCCAGTTCCAAGCCCCGTGCAACTAATGAAAAACTGTTTTTT
d_gene: TRBD1; v_gene: TRBV5-1; j_gene: TRBJ2-7; abundance: .; CDR3aa: CASNPGQGYEQYF; CDR3nt: TGCGCCAGCAACCCGGGACAGGGTTACGAGCAGTACTTC
d_gene: .; v_gene: TRBV4-1; j_gene: TRBJ2-1; abundance: .; CDR3aa: CASRPVSGSSYNEQFF; CDR3nt: TGCGCCAGCAGACCCGTCAGCGGCAGCTCCTACAATGAGCAGTTCTTC
d_gene: TRBD1; v_gene: TRBV30; j_gene: TRBJ1-2; abundance: .; CDR3aa: CAWSPLRGQAYGYTF; CDR3nt: TGTGCCTGGAGTCCTCTGAGAGGACAGGCCTATGGCTACACCTTC
d_gene: .; v_gene: TRBV30; j_gene: TRBJ2-3; abundance: .; CDR3aa: CAWTVRDTQYF; CDR3nt: TGTGCCTGGACCGTAAGGGATACGCAGTATTTT
d_gene: TRBD2; v_gene: TRBV3-1; j_gene: TRBJ2-2; abundance: few; CDR3aa: CASSFDTGTSGRSGELFF; CDR3nt: TGTGCCAGCAGCTTTGACACCGGGACTAGCGGGAGAAGCGGGGAGCTGTTTTTT
d_gene: .; v_gene: TRBV18; j_gene: TRBJ1-2; abundance: .; CDR3aa: CASRTSDGNSHGYTF; CDR3nt: TGTGCCAGCCGTACGTCGGACGGGAACTCTCATGGCTACACCTTC
d_gene: TRBD2; v_gene: TRBV20-1; j_gene: TRBJ2-1; abundance: few; CDR3aa: CSARVLSGRDPYNEQFF; CDR3nt: TGCAGTGCTAGAGTCCTTAGCGGGAGGGATCCCTACAATGAGCAGTTCTTC
d_gene: .; v_gene: TRBV3-1; j_gene: TRBJ1-1; abundance: .; CDR3aa: CASSQFPAGTEAFF; CDR3nt: TGTGCCAGCAGCCAATTTCCTGCGGGGACTGAAGCTTTCTTT
d_gene: TRBD1; v_gene: TRBV7-8; j_gene: TRBJ2-1; abundance: .; CDR3aa: CASSLGDRGQTYNEQFF; CDR3nt: TGTGCCAGCAGCTTGGGCGACAGGGGACAGACCTACAATGAGCAGTTCTTC
d_gene: .; v_gene: TRBV10-3; j_gene: TRBJ1-1; abundance: .; CDR3aa: CAISVLDTEAFF; CDR3nt: TGTGCCATCAGTGTCCTCGACACTGAAGCTTTCTTT
d_gene: .; v_gene: TRBV28; j_gene: TRBJ2-6; abundance: .; CDR3aa: CASSYRRPGANVLTF; CDR3nt: TGTGCCAGCAGTTATCGTAGGCCTGGGGCCAACGTCCTGACTTTC
d_gene: .; v_gene: TRBV27; j_gene: TRBJ2-1; abundance: .; CDR3aa: CASSVGARRNEQFF; CDR3nt: TGTGCCAGCAGCGTAGGGGCTAGGCGGAATGAGCAGTTCTTC
d_gene: TRBD1; v_gene: TRBV11-2; j_gene: TRBJ2-7; abundance: .; CDR3aa: CASSSGQDSYEQYF; CDR3nt: TGTGCCAGCAGCTCCGGACAGGATTCCTACGAGCAGTACTTC
d_gene: TRBD1; v_gene: TRBV4-3; j_gene: TRBJ1-2; abundance: .; CDR3aa: CASSPNGQGRGYTF; CDR3nt: TGCGCCAGCAGCCCAAATGGACAGGGAAGGGGCTACACCTTC
d_gene: .; v_gene: TRBV20-1; j_gene: TRBJ2-1; abundance: .; CDR3aa: CSARWASDNEQFF; CDR3nt: TGCAGTGCTAGGTGGGCTAGTGACAATGAGCAGTTCTTC
d_gene: TRBD2; v_gene: TRBV7-2; j_gene: TRBJ2-4; abundance: few; CDR3aa: CASSPGGGFPGIQYF; CDR3nt: TGTGCCAGCAGCCCCGGGGGGGGATTTCCTGGCATTCAGTACTTC
d_gene: TRBD1; v_gene: TRBV29-1; j_gene: TRBJ1-2; abundance: .; CDR3aa: CSVEKDRAGEGYTF; CDR3nt: TGCAGCGTTGAGAAGGACAGGGCAGGTGAAGGCTACACCTTC
d_gene: .; v_gene: TRBV6-1; j_gene: TRBJ2-7; abundance: few; CDR3aa: CASSGSGVQGSYEQYF; CDR3nt: TGTGCCAGCAGTGGCAGCGGAGTCCAGGGGTCCTACGAGCAGTACTTC
d_gene: .; v_gene: TRBV9; j_gene: TRBJ2-1; abundance: few; CDR3aa: CASSPLTIPNNEQFF; CDR3nt: TGTGCCAGCAGCCCGCTTACCATACCTAACAATGAGCAGTTCTTC
d_gene: .; v_gene: TRBV7-6; j_gene: TRBJ2-7; abundance: few; CDR3aa: CASSSNSGSSYEQYF; CDR3nt: TGTGCCAGCAGCTCCAATTCAGGGAGCTCCTACGAGCAGTACTTC
d_gene: .; v_gene: TRBV5-1; j_gene: TRBJ2-3; abundance: few; CDR3aa: CASSLEGDTQYF; CDR3nt: TGCGCCAGCAGCTTGGAGGGGGATACGCAGTATTTT
d_gene: .; v_gene: TRBV7-9; j_gene: TRBJ1-2; abundance: .; CDR3aa: CASSPASNYGYTF; CDR3nt: TGTGCCAGCAGCCCTGCGTCTAACTATGGCTACACCTTC
d_gene: .; v_gene: TRBV5-1; j_gene: TRBJ2-5; abundance: .; CDR3aa: CASSLGQHQETQYF; CDR3nt: TGCGCCAGCAGCTTGGGACAACACCAAGAGACCCAGTACTTC
d_gene: .; v_gene: TRBV5-5; j_gene: TRBJ2-6; abundance: few; CDR3aa: CASSFRGSSGANVLTF; CDR3nt: TGTGCCAGCAGCTTCAGGGGATCCTCCGGGGCCAACGTCCTGACTTTC
d_gene: .; v_gene: TRBV29-1; j_gene: TRBJ2-7; abundance: medium-sized; CDR3aa: CSAMGVARSYEQYF; CDR3nt: TGCAGCGCCATGGGGGTTGCCCGCTCCTACGAGCAGTACTTC
d_gene: .; v_gene: TRBV7-9; j_gene: TRBJ1-4; abundance: few; CDR3aa: CASCGGFAEKLFF; CDR3nt: TGTGCCAGCTGTGGGGGGTTCGCGGAAAAACTGTTTTTT
d_gene: .; v_gene: TRBV20-1; j_gene: TRBJ2-1; abundance: few; CDR3aa: CSATILREDNEQFF; CDR3nt: TGCAGTGCTACGATTCTCAGGGAGGACAATGAGCAGTTCTTC
d_gene: .; v_gene: TRBV5-1; j_gene: TRBJ2-2; abundance: few; CDR3aa: CASSLIGNTGELFF; CDR3nt: TGCGCCAGCAGCTTGATCGGGAACACCGGGGAGCTGTTTTTT
d_gene: .; v_gene: TRBV7-9; j_gene: TRBJ2-3; abundance: few; CDR3aa: CASSFSARTDTQYF; CDR3nt: TGTGCCAGCAGCTTCAGTGCCAGAACGGATACGCAGTATTTT
d_gene: .; v_gene: TRBV28; j_gene: TRBJ2-5; abundance: .; CDR3aa: CASRGTGGTSALGF; CDR3nt: TGTGCCAGCAGAGGGACAGGGGGGACTAGCGCCCTGGGGTTC
d_gene: TRBD2; v_gene: TRBV30; j_gene: TRBJ2-1; abundance: .; CDR3aa: CAWRDPLAGGVYEQFF; CDR3nt: TGTGCCTGGAGAGATCCCCTAGCGGGAGGGGTGTATGAGCAGTTCTTC
d_gene: TRBD2; v_gene: TRBV6-2/TRBV6-3; j_gene: TRBJ2-2; abundance: .; CDR3aa: CASSYTGTSGATGELFF; CDR3nt: TGTGCCAGCAGTTACACAGGGACTAGCGGGGCCACCGGGGAGCTGTTTTTT
d_gene: TRBD2; v_gene: TRBV3-1; j_gene: TRBJ2-1; abundance: few; CDR3aa: CASTYSAGGTISNEQFF; CDR3nt: TGTGCCAGCACCTACAGCGCCGGGGGGACCATTAGCAATGAGCAGTTCTTC
d_gene: TRBD1; v_gene: TRBV6-1; j_gene: TRBJ2-1; abundance: .; CDR3aa: CASIGRGRRRNEQFF; CDR3nt: TGTGCCAGCATTGGCAGGGGGCGACGGCGCAATGAGCAGTTCTTC
d_gene: .; v_gene: TRBV5-4; j_gene: TRBJ2-1; abundance: .; CDR3aa: CASSFGGAPYNEQFF; CDR3nt: TGTGCCAGCAGCTTTGGAGGGGCACCCTACAATGAGCAGTTCTTC
d_gene: TRBD1; v_gene: TRBV27; j_gene: TRBJ2-7; abundance: .; CDR3aa: CASSSRTGGLNEQYF; CDR3nt: TGTGCCAGCAGTTCTCGGACAGGGGGGTTGAACGAGCAGTACTTC
d_gene: .; v_gene: TRBV7-2; j_gene: TRBJ1-1; abundance: .; CDR3aa: CASSLGDRGTEAFF; CDR3nt: TGTGCCAGCAGCTTAGGGGACCGGGGCACTGAAGCTTTCTTT
d_gene: TRBD1; v_gene: TRBV20-1; j_gene: TRBJ2-7; abundance: .; CDR3aa: CSASGQGYYEQYF; CDR3nt: TGCAGTGCTAGTGGACAGGGGTACTACGAGCAGTACTTC
d_gene: .; v_gene: TRBV29-1; j_gene: TRBJ2-5; abundance: .; CDR3aa: CSVEEGRRETQYF; CDR3nt: TGCAGCGTTGAGGAGGGCCGCCGGGAGACCCAGTACTTC
d_gene: .; v_gene: TRBV10-3; j_gene: TRBJ1-2; abundance: .; CDR3aa: CAISELGATGNGYTF; CDR3nt: TGTGCCATCAGTGAGCTGGGGGCGACTGGTAATGGCTACACCTTC
d_gene: TRBD1; v_gene: TRBV9; j_gene: TRBJ2-4; abundance: .; CDR3aa: CASSGTGATKNIQYF; CDR3nt: TGTGCCAGCAGCGGGACAGGGGCAACCAAAAACATTCAGTACTTC
d_gene: .; v_gene: TRBV24-1; j_gene: TRBJ1-2; abundance: .; CDR3aa: CATSDHGTDGYTF; CDR3nt: TGTGCCACCAGTGACCACGGGACCGATGGCTACACCTTC
d_gene: TRBD1; v_gene: TRBV7-6; j_gene: TRBJ2-7; abundance: few; CDR3aa: CASSLEPGQGNRAYEQYF; CDR3nt: TGTGCCAGCAGCTTAGAGCCAGGACAGGGAAATAGGGCCTACGAGCAGTACTTC
d_gene: .; v_gene: TRBV11-2; j_gene: TRBJ2-5; abundance: .; CDR3aa: CASSLGIDQETQYF; CDR3nt: TGTGCCAGCAGCTTGGGCATCGATCAAGAGACCCAGTACTTC
d_gene: .; v_gene: TRBV20-1; j_gene: TRBJ1-1; abundance: few; CDR3aa: CSARAPTRGTEAFF; CDR3nt: TGCAGTGCTAGAGCTCCAACGCGGGGCACTGAAGCTTTCTTT
d_gene: .; v_gene: TRBV6-6; j_gene: TRBJ2-6; abundance: .; CDR3aa: CASSYSTSLSGANVLTF; CDR3nt: TGTGCCAGCAGTTACTCTACTAGTTTATCTGGGGCCAACGTCCTGACTTTC
d_gene: TRBD2; v_gene: TRBV7-2; j_gene: TRBJ2-3; abundance: .; CDR3aa: CASSRTSGRSDTQYF; CDR3nt: TGTGCCAGCAGCCGGACTAGCGGGAGGTCAGATACGCAGTATTTT
d_gene: .; v_gene: TRBV6-1; j_gene: TRBJ2-2; abundance: .; CDR3aa: CASSRRLDSTGELFF; CDR3nt: TGTGCCAGCTCGAGGCGGCTAGACAGTACCGGGGAGCTGTTTTTT
d_gene: .; v_gene: TRBV28; j_gene: TRBJ2-2; abundance: .; CDR3aa: CASRRQGVNTGELFF; CDR3nt: TGTGCCAGCAGGAGGCAGGGCGTTAACACCGGGGAGCTGTTTTTT